What follows is one T cell receptor beta chain and its context. What it binds is not known. The sample comes from a study of T-cell memory formation after mild COVID-19. Study-level results: Shrinking CD4+ clones resided mostly in CM and EM, and CD8+ ones in EMRA. Some SARS-CoV-2-responding clones were already detected in memory before infection.

The length of the CDR3 is 16 residues. With constant-segment primers, 5'RACE yielded cDNA libraries of TCR alpha and TCR beta that carried sample barcodes and UMIs. TCRdb re-derived calls from the 5' RACE reads in MiXCR, one entry per CDR3 protein. The sample holds 190,000 or so distinct CDR3 sequences; 20% to 25% are singletons and the top ten take around 23%. Sequenced sample: PBMCs or a T cell subset sorted from them (not recorded which). The TCR originated in an adult woman who had mild COVID-19 (a few samples of this study predate the infection). Cell type and time point are not known. V is TRBV21-1 and J is TRBJ1-1; whether TRBD1, the table's D call, matches the DNA was not checked. TRBV21-1 is deemed a pseudogene. The CDR3 spells CASSKMGETGVPEAFF. The CDR3 DNA sequence: TGTGCCAGCAGCAAAATGGGAGAGACAGGGGTACCTGAAGCTTTCTTT.